This T cell receptor (beta chain) was recovered during a study of T cells in Graves' hyperthyroidism and ophthalmopathy. General study findings and limits: Separating ophthalmopathy from stable hyperthyroidism was achieved by a 13 V-J model. Onset of ophthalmopathy came a median approximately 6.5 months after the model predicted it. Among thyroid clonotypes expanded above 0.001, most also appeared in blood.

This clonotype was recorded at least ten times. The target antigen is unknown. Amplified TCR beta CDR3 regions derived from RNA transcripts. TCR CDR3 underwent first-round RT-PCR with the HTBI primer set. Each CDR3 protein is one row after TCRdb ran MiXCR on the multiplex PCR reads. The repertoire holds 410,000 or so distinct CDR3 sequences, with about 15% as singletons. PBMCs were collected from a roughly 10 ml volume of fresh peripheral blood. CDR1 is SGHDT, CDR2 YYEEEE, per germline. CDR3 length: 14 residues. V lost 0 bases and J lost 9, with 16 bases in between. The sample comprised blood. The origin of this receptor is a man between 18 and 35 years old with Graves' ophthalmopathy. This chain links TRBV5-6 with TRBJ2-7, with unresolved D. As DNA, the CDR3 is TGTGCCAGCAGCTTGGGGACGACCGCCCTGGGGCAGTACTTC. This gives the protein CASSLGTTALGQYF.